This record looks at one TCR beta chain sequence and its context. Seattle cases were enrolled at active infection and followed longitudinally. Original data processing: Cell counts per sample came from amplifying reference gene primers. Sequencing used immunoSEQ multiplex PCR; TCRdb keeps in-frame clones, though not all of them. V and J calls and clone size come straight from that table; D and trimming were deduced from the DNA. In the table there are 150,000 to 180,000 clones, roughly 88% of which are singletons. The sample comes from a study of blood T cell repertoires in COVID-19. Study details: Spain, Italy and the United States supplied samples that represented acute and convalescent COVID-19. Nucleic acid was either cDNA or gDNA, and it came from T cells, B-cell-depleted T cells, or PBMCs.

This clonotype was obtained from a man aged 55 to 70 with COVID-19, enrolled during active disease. Sequencing was carried out using peripheral blood.

CDR3 sequence: CASSAGLNTEAFF. The CDR3 region has the DNA TGTGCCAGCTCGGCGGGGTTGAACACTGAAGCTTTCTTT. The chain joins TRBV18 to TRBJ1-1; D is unclear. CDR3 length: 13 amino acids. V was cut by 6 bases and J by 0 bases, with 8 bases left in between. Germline CDR1 is KGHSH and CDR2 is LQKENI.